This record concerns one T cell receptor beta chain sequence. Libraries were prepared by immunoSEQ multiplex PCR; TCRdb keeps only in-frame clonotypes and omits some of them. The table records tens of thousands of clones, roughly 90% of them present only once. The sample belongs to a study of blood T cell repertoires in COVID-19. Germline V gene data show CDR1 as SNHLY and CDR2 as FYNNEI. The CDR3 covers 13 residues. The V and J ends lost 5 bases and 0 bases respectively, with 5 bases between them. The receptor's source is a woman aged 55-70 years with acute or convalescent COVID-19. The V call is TRBV2, the J call TRBJ1-5, with D uncertain. The source material was peripheral blood. The CDR3 reads CASSPSSNQPQHF. CDR3 sequence (DNA): TGTGCCAGCAGTCCCAGTAGCAATCAGCCCCAGCATTTT.